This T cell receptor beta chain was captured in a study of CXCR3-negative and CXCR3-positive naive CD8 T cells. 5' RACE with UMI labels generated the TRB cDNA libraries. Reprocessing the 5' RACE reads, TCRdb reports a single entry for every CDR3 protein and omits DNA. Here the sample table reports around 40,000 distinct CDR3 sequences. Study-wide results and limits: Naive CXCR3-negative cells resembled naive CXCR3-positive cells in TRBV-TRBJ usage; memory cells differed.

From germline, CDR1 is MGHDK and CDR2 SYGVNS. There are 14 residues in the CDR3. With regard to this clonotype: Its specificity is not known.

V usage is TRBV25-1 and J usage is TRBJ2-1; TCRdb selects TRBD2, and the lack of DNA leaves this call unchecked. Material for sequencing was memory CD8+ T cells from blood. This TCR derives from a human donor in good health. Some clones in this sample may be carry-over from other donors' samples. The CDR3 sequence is CASSEWGGVDEQFF.